These 6 T cell receptor beta chains share one sample of origin, sequenced in a study of T-cell reconstitution after alpha-beta-depleted transplantation in children. Unique molecular identifiers were built into the TCRbeta library. TCRdb processed the PCR reads anew with MiXCR; each CDR3 protein has one entry. The sample records a few hundred thousand distinct CDR3 sequences, around 21% being singletons. The sample here was PBMCs from the stem cell graft donor, taken from the stem cell graft. The receptors were gathered from a human donor who donated a stem cell graft to a child with acute myeloid leukemia.

The sample holds many counts of this clonotype. The chain combines TRBV20-1 with TRBJ2-1; 8 bases align to TRBD2. This CDR3 region has 15 residues. From germline, CDR1 is DFQATT and CDR2 SNEGSKA (reference sequence). The ends lost 6 bases at V and 5 bases at J; junction bases unmatched: 12. The DNA of the CDR3 is TGCAGTGCAAAAATTAGCGGGAAGCTTAACAATGAGCAGTTCTTC. It codes for CSAKISGKLNNEQFF.

This clonotype has a count of ten or more. This rearrangement joins TRBV20-1 to TRBJ2-2; the D is unclear. The germline CDR1 and CDR2 sequences are DFQATT and SNEGSKA (reference sequence). Trimming shortened V by 5 bases and J by 2 bases, and 12 bases separated the two germline ends. The CDR3 spans 14 residues. As DNA, the CDR3 is TGCAGTGCTGTAAAGGTGGGAAACACCGGGGAGCTGTTTTTT. As protein: CSAVKVGNTGELFF.

The rearrangement links TRBV12-3 or TRBV12-4 to TRBJ1-5, with D perhaps TRBD1 (6 bases). With 7 bases removed from V and 5 bases from J, the gap between germline ends came to 18 bases. CDR3 size: 15 residues. The CDR3 protein is CASTGRTGADQPQHF. The DNA of the CDR3 is TGTGCCAGCACCGGGCGGACGGGGGCCGATCAGCCCCAGCATTTT.

In its sample, this clonotype was seen a few times. V is TRBV28 and J is TRBJ2-5, with D possibly TRBD1 on 5 matching bases. V gave up 9 bases and J gave up 1 base, with 12 bases separating them. CDR3 length: 13 amino acids. Germline V lookup: CDR1 MDHEN, CDR2 SYDVKM. CDR3 DNA: TGTGCCAGTGGGGCAGCCTTCCAAGAGACCCAGTACTTC. Protein: CASGAAFQETQYF.

V usage is TRBV12-3 or TRBV12-4 and J usage is TRBJ2-3; no reliable D call. Between the trimmed V and J ends, which lost 4 bases and 4 bases, there was a span of 9 bases. This CDR3 spans 13 amino acids. CDR3 nucleotides: TGTGCCAGCAGTTCGAGACTGGCAGATACGCAGTATTTT. Encoded protein: CASSSRLADTQYF.

The gene calls are TRBV2 and TRBJ2-1; TRBD1 aligns across 7 bases. The V gene end was trimmed by 2 bases and the J gene end by 6 bases; junction bases not matched to a gene: 7. The CDR3 sequence is 15 residues long. In germline, CDR1 is SNHLY, CDR2 FYNNEI. The CDR3 DNA reads TGTGCCAGCAGTGAATGGGCAGGGGGTACCAATGAGCAGTTCTTC. It is translated as CASSEWAGGTNEQFF.